This T cell receptor beta chain was recovered during a study of cytomegalovirus exposure and HLA in healthy donors. About this clone itself: Its antigen remains unidentified.

Germline V gene lookup returns CDR1 PRHDT and CDR2 FYEKMQ (reference sequence). Germline trimming cut 0 bases from V and 6 bases from J; bases unmatched to any gene: 5. This CDR3 has 15 amino acids. Study-wide points: Per published reports, the classifier diagnosed cytomegalovirus status with high specificity and sensitivity. The investigators catalogued 150 or so TCR beta chains as cytomegalovirus-associated. In vitro confirmation showed three CMV-associated chains to be CMV antigen specific.

Profiled with immunoSEQ multiplex PCR; TCRdb holds only in-frame clones, not every one. Altogether under 140,000 clones are present, approximately 89% being singletons, with the ten largest covering over 1.5%. The donors formed part of the roughly 120-subject validation cohort, distinct from the roughly 670-subject first cohort. This TCR was sampled from a woman between 18 and 29 years old in good health and CMV-seronegative. The sample comprised PBMCs. The chain has TRBV13 and TRBJ2-1; the match to TRBD2 covers 7 bases. As DNA, the CDR3 is TGTGCCAGCAGCTTAGGGGGAGGGCTGGGCAATGAGCAGTTCTTC. Translated, it gives CASSLGGGLGNEQFF.